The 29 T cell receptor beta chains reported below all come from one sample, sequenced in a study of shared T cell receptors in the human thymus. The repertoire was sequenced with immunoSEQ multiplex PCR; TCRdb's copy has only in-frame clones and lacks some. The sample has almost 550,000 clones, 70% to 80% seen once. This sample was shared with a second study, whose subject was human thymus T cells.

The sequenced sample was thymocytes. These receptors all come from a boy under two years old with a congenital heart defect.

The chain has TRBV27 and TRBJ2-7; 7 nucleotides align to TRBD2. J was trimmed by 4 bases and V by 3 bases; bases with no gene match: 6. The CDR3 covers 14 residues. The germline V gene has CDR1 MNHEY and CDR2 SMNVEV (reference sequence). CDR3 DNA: TGTGCCAGCAGTTTTTGGCTAGCGGTGTACGAGCAGTACTTC. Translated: CASSFWLAVYEQYF.

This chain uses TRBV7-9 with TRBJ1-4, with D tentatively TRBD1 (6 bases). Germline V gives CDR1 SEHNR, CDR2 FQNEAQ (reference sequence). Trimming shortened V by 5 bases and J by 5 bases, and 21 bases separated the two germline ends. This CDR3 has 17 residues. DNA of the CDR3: TGTGCCAGCAGCAAAGCCCCTGGTGGGCAGGGGAATGAAAAACTGTTTTTT. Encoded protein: CASSKAPGGQGNEKLFF.

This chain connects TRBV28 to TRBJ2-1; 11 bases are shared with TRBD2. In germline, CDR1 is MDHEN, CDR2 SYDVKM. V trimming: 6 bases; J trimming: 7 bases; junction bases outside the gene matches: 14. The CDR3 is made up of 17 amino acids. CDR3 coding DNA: TGTGCCAGCAGGGGTACTAGCGGGAGCGTATGGCTGAATGAGCAGTTCTTC. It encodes CASRGTSGSVWLNEQFF.

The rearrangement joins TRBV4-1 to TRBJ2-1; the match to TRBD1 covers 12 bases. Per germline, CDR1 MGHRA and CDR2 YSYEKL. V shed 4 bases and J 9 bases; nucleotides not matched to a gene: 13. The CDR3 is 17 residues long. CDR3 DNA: TGCGCCAGCAGCCGAACTATCCCGGGACAGGGGGCTAGTGAGCAGTTCTTC. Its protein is CASSRTIPGQGASEQFF.

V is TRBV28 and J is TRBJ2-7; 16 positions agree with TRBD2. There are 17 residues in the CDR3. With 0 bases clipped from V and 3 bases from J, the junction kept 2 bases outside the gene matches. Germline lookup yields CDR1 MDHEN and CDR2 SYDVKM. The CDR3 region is CASSLCGTSGRDYEQYF. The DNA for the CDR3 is TGTGCCAGCAGTTTATGCGGGACTAGCGGGAGGGACTACGAGCAGTACTTC.

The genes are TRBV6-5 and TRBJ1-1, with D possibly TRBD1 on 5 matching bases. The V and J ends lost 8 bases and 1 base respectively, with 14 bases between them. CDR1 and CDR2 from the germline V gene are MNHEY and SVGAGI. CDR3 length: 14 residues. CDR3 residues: CASSPGGPNTEAFF. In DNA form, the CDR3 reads TGTGCCAGCTCCCCGGGGGGACCGAACACTGAAGCTTTCTTT.

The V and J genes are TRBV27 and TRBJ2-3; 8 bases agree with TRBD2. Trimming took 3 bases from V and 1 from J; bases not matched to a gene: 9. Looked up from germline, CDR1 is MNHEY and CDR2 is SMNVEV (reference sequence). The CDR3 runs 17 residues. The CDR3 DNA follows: TGTGCCAGCAGTTTGGGCCATAGCGGGAATGGCACAGATACGCAGTATTTT. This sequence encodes CASSLGHSGNGTDTQYF.

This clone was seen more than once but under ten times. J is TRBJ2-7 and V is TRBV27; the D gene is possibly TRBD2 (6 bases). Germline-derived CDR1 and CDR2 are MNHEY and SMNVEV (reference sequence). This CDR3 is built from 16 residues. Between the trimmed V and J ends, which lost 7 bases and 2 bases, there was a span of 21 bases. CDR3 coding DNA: TGTGCCAGCAATGTGGTCCAACGGGAGCAACCCTACGAGCAGTACTTC. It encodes CASNVVQREQPYEQYF.

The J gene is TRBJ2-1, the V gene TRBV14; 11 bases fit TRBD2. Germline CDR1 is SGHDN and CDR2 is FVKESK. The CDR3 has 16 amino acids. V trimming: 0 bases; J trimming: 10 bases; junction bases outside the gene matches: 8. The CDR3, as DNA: TGTGCCAGCAGCCAAGACCTAGCGGGAGGTTTTGACGAGCAGTTCTTC. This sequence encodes CASSQDLAGGFDEQFF.

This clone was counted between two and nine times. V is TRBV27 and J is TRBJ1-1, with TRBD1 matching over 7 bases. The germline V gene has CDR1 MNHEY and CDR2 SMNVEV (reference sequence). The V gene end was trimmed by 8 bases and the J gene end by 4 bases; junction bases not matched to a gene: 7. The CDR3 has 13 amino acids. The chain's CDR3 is CASGNQGGTEAFF. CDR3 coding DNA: TGTGCCAGCGGAAACCAGGGGGGCACTGAAGCTTTCTTT.

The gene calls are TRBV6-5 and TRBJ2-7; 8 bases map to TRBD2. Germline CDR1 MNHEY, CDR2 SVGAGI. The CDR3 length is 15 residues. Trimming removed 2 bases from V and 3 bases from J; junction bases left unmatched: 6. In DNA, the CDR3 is TGTGCCAGCAGTTACCGGACTAGCCTTCTCTACGAGCAGTACTTC. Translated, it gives CASSYRTSLLYEQYF.

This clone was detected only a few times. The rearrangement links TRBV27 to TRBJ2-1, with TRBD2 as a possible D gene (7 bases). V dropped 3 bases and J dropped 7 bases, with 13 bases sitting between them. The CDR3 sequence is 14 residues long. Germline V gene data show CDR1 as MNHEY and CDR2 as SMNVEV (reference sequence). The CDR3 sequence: CASSLAGARNEQFF. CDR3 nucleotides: TGTGCCAGCAGTTTGGCGGGGGCGAGGAATGAGCAGTTCTTC.

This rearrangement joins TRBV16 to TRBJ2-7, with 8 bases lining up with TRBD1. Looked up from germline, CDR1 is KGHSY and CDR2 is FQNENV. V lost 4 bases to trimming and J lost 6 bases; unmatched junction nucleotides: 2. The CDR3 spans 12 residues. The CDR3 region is CASSPDRVEQYF. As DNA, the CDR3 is TGTGCCAGCAGCCCGGACAGGGTCGAGCAGTACTTC.

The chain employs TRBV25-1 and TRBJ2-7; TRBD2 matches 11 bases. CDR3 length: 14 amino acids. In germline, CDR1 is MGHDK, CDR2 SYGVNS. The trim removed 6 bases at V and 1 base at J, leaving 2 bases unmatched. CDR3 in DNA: TGTGCCAGCAGCCCTAGCGGGAGGTCCTACGAGCAGTACTTC. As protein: CASSPSGRSYEQYF.

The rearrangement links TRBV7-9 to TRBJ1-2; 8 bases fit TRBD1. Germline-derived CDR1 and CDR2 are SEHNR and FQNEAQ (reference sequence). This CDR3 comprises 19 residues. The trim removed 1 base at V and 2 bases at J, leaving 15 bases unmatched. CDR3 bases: TGTGCCAGCAGCTTAGAGGCTTTGATTGAGGGACAGGCGAACTATGGCTACACCTTC. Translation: CASSLEALIEGQANYGYTF.

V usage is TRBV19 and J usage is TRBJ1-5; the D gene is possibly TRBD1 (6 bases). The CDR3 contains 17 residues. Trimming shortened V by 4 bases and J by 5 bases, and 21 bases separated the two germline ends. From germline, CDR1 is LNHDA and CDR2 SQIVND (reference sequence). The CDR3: CASSTLRTADPHQPQHF. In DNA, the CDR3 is TGTGCCAGTAGTACGCTGAGGACAGCCGATCCTCATCAGCCCCAGCATTTT.

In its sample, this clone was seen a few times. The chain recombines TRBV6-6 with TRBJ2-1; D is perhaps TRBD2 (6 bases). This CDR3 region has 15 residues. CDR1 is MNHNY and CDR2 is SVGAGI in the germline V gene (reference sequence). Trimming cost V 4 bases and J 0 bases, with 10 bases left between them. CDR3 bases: TGTGCCAGCAGTTGGGGCGGGGACTCCTACAATGAGCAGTTCTTC. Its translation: CASSWGGDSYNEQFF.

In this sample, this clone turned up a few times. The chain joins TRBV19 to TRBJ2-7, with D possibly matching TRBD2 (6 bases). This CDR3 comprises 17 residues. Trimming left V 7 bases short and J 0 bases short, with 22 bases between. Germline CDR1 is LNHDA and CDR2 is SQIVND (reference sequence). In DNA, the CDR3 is TGTGCCAGTACTCCTAGTGGGACTCGCCGTAGCTCCTACGAGCAGTACTTC. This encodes CASTPSGTRRSSYEQYF.

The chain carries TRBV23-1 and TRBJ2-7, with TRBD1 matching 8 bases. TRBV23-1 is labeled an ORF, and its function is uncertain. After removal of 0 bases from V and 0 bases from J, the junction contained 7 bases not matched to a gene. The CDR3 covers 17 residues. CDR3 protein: CASSQSAAGQGSYEQYF. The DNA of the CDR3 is TGCGCCAGCAGTCAATCCGCTGCTGGACAGGGCTCCTACGAGCAGTACTTC.

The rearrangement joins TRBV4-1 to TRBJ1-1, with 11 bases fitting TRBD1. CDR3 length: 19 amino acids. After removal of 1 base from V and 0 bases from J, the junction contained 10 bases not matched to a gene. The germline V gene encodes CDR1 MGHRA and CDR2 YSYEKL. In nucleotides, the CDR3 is TGCGCCAGCAGCCAAGGTCTCCGGGACAGGGGGTATATGAACACTGAAGCTTTCTTT. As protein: CASSQGLRDRGYMNTEAFF.

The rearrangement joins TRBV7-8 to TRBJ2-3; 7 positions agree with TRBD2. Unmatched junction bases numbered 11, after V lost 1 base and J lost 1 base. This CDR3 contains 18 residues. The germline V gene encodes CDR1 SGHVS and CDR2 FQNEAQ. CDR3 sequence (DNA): TGTGCCAGCAGCTTAGGGGATTTGCGGGAGTATGGCACAGATACGCAGTATTTT. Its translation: CASSLGDLREYGTDTQYF.

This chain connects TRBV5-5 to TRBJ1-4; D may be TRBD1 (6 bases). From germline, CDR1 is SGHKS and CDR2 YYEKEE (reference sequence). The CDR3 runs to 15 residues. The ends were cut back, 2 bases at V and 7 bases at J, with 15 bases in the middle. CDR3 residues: CASSLMGAESEKLFF. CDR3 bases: TGTGCCAGCAGCTTAATGGGGGCAGAAAGTGAAAAACTGTTTTTT. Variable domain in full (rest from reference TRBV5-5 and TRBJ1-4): DAGVTQSPTHLIKTRGQQVTLRCSPISGHKSVSWYQQVLGQGPQFIFQYYEKEERGRGNFPDRFSARQFPNYSSELNVNALLLGDSALYLCASSLMGAESEKLFFGSGTQLSVL.

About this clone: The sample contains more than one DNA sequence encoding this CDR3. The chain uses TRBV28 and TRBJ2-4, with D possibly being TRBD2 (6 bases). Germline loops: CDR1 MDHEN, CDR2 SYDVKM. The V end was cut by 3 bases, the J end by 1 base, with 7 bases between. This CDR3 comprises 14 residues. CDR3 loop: CASSFRGAKNIQYF. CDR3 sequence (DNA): TGTGCCAGCAGTTTCCGGGGGGCCAAAAACATTCAGTACTTC.

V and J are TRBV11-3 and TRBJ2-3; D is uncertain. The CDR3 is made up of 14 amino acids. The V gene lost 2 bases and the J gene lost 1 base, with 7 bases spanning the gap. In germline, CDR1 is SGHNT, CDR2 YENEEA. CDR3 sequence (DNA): TGTGCCAGCAGCTTATTACGGGGCACAGATACGCAGTATTTT. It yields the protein CASSLLRGTDTQYF. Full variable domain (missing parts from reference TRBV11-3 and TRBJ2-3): EAGVVQSPRYKIIEKKQPVAFWCNPISGHNTLYWYLQNLGQGPELLIRYENEEAVDDSQLPKDRFSAERLKGVDSTLKIQPAELGDSAVYLCASSLLRGTDTQYFGPGTRLTVL.

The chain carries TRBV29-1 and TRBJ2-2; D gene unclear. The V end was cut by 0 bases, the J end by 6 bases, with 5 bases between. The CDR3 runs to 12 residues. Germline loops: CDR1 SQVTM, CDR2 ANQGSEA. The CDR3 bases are TGCAGCGTTGAAGATATTGCCGGGGAGCTGTTTTTT. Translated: CSVEDIAGELFF.

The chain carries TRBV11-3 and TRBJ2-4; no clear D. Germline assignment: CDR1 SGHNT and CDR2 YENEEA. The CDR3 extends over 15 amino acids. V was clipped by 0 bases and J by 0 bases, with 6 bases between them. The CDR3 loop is CASSLDGRAKNIQYF. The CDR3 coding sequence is TGTGCCAGCAGCTTAGACGGTCGAGCCAAAAACATTCAGTACTTC.

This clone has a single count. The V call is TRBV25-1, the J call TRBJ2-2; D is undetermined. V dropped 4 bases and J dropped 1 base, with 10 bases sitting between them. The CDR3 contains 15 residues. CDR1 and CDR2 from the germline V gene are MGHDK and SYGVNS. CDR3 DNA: TGTGCCAGCAGTGGAATAGTAGAGAACACCGGGGAGCTGTTTTTT. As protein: CASSGIVENTGELFF.

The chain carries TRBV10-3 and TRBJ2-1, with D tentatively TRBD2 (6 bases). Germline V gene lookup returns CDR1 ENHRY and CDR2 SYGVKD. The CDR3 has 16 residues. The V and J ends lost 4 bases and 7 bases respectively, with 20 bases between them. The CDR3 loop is CAISGGGPPSRNEQFF. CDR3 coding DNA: TGTGCCATCAGTGGGGGAGGACCCCCAAGTCGGAATGAGCAGTTCTTC.

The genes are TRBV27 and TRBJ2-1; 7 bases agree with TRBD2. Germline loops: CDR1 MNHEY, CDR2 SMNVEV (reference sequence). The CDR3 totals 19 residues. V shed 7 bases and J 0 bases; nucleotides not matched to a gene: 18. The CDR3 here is CASTQRGLAVRSSYNEQFF. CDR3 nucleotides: TGTGCCAGCACCCAAAGGGGCCTAGCGGTTCGGAGCTCCTACAATGAGCAGTTCTTC.